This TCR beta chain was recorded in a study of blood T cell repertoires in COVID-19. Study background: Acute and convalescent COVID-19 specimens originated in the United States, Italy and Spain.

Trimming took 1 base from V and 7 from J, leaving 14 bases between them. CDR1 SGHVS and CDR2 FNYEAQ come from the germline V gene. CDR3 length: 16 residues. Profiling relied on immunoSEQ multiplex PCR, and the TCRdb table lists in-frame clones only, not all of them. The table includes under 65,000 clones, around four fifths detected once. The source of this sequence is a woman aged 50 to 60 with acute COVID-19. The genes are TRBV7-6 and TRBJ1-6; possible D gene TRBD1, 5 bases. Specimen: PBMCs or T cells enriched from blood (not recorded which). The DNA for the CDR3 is TGTGCCAGCAGCTTAGTCGGTCAGGGAAAGAATTCACCCCTCCACTTT. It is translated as CASSLVGQGKNSPLHF.